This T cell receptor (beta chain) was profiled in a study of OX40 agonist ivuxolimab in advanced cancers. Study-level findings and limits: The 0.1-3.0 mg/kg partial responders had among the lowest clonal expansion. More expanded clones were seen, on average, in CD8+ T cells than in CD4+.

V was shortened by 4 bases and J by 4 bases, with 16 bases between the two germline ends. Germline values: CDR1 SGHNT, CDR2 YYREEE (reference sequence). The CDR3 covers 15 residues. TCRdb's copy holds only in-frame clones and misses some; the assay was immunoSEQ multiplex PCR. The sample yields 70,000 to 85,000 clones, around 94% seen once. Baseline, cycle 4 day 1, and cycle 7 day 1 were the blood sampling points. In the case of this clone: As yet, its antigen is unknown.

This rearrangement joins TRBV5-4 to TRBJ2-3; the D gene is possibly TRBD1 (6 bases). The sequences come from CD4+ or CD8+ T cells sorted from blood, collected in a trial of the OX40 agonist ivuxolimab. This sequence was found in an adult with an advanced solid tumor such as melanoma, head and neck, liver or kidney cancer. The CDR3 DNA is TGTGCCAGCAGCCTAGGGGTAGGGGGAGCAGATACGCAGTATTTT. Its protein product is CASSLGVGGADTQYF. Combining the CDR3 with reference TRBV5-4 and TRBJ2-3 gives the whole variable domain ETGVTQSPTHLIKTRGQQVTLRCSSQSGHNTVSWYQQALGQGPQFIFQYYREEENGRGNFPPRFSGLQFPNYSSELNVNALELDDSALYLCASSLGVGGADTQYFGPGTRLTVL.